This TCR beta chain was sequenced for a study of T cell responses to AZD1222 COVID-19 vaccine. Profiled with immunoSEQ multiplex PCR; TCRdb holds only in-frame clones, not every one. The sample contains 95,000 to 150,000 clones, over 80% of which appear only once. The CDR3 extends over 11 amino acids. CDR1 MDHEN and CDR2 SYDVKM come from the germline V gene. Deletions cut 6 bases from V and 3 bases from J, with 3 bases between. This chain links TRBV28 with TRBJ2-1; D gene unclear. This sequence was found in an adult in good health. Here the sequenced sample was peripheral blood, taken on day 0 of AZD1222 vaccination. CDR3 DNA: TGTGCCAGCAGCTTCTACAATGAGCAGTTCTTC. It yields the protein CASSFYNEQFF.